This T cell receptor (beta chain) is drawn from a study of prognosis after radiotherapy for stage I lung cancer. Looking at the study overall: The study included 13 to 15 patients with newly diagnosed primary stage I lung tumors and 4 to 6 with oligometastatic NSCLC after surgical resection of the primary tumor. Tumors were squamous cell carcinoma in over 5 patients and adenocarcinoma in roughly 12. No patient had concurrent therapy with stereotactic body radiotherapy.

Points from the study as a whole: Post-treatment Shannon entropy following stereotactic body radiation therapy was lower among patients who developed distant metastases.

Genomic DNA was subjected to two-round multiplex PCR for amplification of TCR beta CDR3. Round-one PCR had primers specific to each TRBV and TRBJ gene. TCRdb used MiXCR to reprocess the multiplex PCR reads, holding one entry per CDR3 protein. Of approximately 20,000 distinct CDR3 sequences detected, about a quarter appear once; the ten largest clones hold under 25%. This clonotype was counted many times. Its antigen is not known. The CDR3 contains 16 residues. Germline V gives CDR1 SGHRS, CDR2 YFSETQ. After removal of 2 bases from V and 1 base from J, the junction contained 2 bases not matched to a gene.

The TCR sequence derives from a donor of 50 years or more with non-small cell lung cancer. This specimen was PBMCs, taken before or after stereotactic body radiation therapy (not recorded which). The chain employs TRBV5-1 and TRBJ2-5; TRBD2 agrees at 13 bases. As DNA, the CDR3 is TGCGCCAGCAGCTTAGGACTAGCGGGAGTCCAAGAGACCCAGTACTTC. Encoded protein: CASSLGLAGVQETQYF.